This T cell receptor beta chain originates from a study of neurological immune-mediated disorders. Findings and limits, study-wide: HTLV-1-associated myelopathy ranked highest for TCR clonal expansion and multiple sclerosis lowest, beneath healthy controls. CDR3 amino acid sequences found in expanded clones were never shared across subjects, suggesting private repertoires in all groups.

This CDR3 spans 13 amino acids. Trimming took off 5 bases at V and 3 bases at J, with 8 bases between the two ends. CDR1 and CDR2 (germline): SGHKS, YYEKEE (reference sequence). Synthesis of cDNA was carried out by template-switch 5'RACE. The reaction used 10-nucleotide random UMIs. Each CDR3 protein gets one entry after TCRdb re-called the 5' RACE reads with MiXCR. The data show 84,000 or so distinct CDR3 sequences, 10% seen once. Unsorted libraries were generated from 2 million PBMCs held at -80 degrees C. The sample holds many counts of this clonotype. Its antigen is not identified. This chain connects TRBV5-5 to TRBJ1-4; a weak D match, TRBD1 (5 bases). The sequence was collected from a man between 40 and 49 years old in good health. The sequenced material came from PBMCs. As DNA, the CDR3 is TGTGCCAGCAGAGCGGGACCTAATGAAAAACTGTTTTTT. It encodes CASRAGPNEKLFF.